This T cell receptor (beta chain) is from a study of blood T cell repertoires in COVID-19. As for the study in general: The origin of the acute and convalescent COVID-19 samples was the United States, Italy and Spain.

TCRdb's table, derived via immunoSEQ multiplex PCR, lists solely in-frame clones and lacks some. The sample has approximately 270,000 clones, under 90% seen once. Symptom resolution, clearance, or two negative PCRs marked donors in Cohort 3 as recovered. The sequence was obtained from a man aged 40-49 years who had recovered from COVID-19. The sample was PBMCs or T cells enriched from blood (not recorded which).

Here the CDR3 reads CSATQGDSGYTF. The CDR3 bases are TGCAGCGCCACACAGGGGGACTCTGGCTACACCTTC. This rearrangement joins TRBV29-1 to TRBJ1-2; TRBD1 aligns across 8 bases. CDR3 length equals 12 residues. In germline, CDR1 is SQVTM, CDR2 ANQGSEA. Trimming at V came to 7 bases and at J to 7 bases, leaving 8 bases not matched to a gene. The complete variable domain, with remaining parts taken from reference TRBV29-1 and TRBJ1-2, reads SAVISQKPSRDICQRGTSLTIQCQVDSQVTMMFWYRQQPGQSLTLIATANQGSEATYESGFVIDKFPISRPNLTFSTLTVSNMSPEDSSIYLCSATQGDSGYTFGSGTRLTVV.